The 32 T cell receptor beta chains below all came from one sample that was sequenced in a study of T cell responses to AZD1222 COVID-19 vaccine (dated by TCRdb to the early 2020s). Library construction relied on the immunoSEQ multiplex PCR assay. The source is immuneACCESS, and TCRdb retained only in-frame sequences with V and J called. Part of the clones is not carried over; for the studies checked, unresolved V genes explain less than half of this, and the remainder is unexplained. The sample table lists tens of thousands of clones, 70% to 80% of them with a count of one. The ten largest account for around 7% of the sample. What this sample's time point label stands for: baseline before first vaccination. The input for sequencing was peripheral blood, taken on day 0 of AZD1222 vaccination. The receptors were gathered from an adult in good health.

The chain joins TRBV19 to TRBJ1-1, with D uncertain. The germline V gene encodes CDR1 LNHDA and CDR2 SQIVND (reference sequence). With 0 bases removed from V and 0 bases from J, the gap between germline ends came to 5 bases. This CDR3 has 14 amino acids. This chain's CDR3 is CASSIDSLNTEAFF. The CDR3 region has the DNA TGTGCCAGTAGTATAGACAGTCTGAACACTGAAGCTTTCTTT.

Only one count was recorded for this clone. The chain uses TRBV2 and TRBJ2-1; a possible D gene is TRBD1 (6 bases). The germline V and J ends were trimmed by 3 bases and 2 bases, with 8 bases remaining between them. The CDR3 is made up of 14 amino acids. Germline V CDR1 and CDR2: SNHLY, FYNNEI. CDR3 in DNA: TGTGCCAGCAGTGACAGGGACACCTACAATGAGCAGTTCTTC. It encodes CASSDRDTYNEQFF.

The J gene is TRBJ2-3, the V gene TRBV11-2, with TRBD2 identical over 7 bases. Per the germline V gene, CDR1 is SGHAT and CDR2 is FQNNGV. With 2 bases clipped from V and 5 bases from J, the junction kept 4 bases outside the gene matches. This CDR3 spans 14 amino acids. The CDR3 loop reads CASSLQRDGDTQYF. CDR3 DNA sequence: TGTGCCAGCAGCTTACAGCGGGATGGAGATACGCAGTATTTT.

The CDR3 DNA sequence: TGTGCCAGCACCGACACCACCGATTCACCCCTCCACTTT. Translation: CASTDTTDSPLHF. The chain uses TRBV6-5 and TRBJ1-6; no definite D call. The ends were cut back, 7 bases at V and 8 bases at J, with 12 bases in the middle. The CDR3 is 13 residues long. Germline lookup yields CDR1 MNHEY and CDR2 SVGAGI.

The V call is TRBV7-2, the J call TRBJ1-1; no firm D call. Germline CDR1 reads SGHTA; CDR2 reads FQGNSA. The CDR3 extends over 15 amino acids. Deletions cut 5 bases from V and 5 bases from J, with 18 bases between. The CDR3 DNA reads TGTGCCAGCAGCCCCGGACTGAAACTGAGTACTGAAGCTTTCTTT. It is translated as CASSPGLKLSTEAFF.

The DNA of the CDR3 is TGCGCCAGCAGCTTTGCCGGGACAGCACTACCTAATGAAAAACTGTTTTTT. It is translated as CASSFAGTALPNEKLFF. The V and J genes are TRBV5-1 and TRBJ1-4, with 7 bases lining up with TRBD1. With V trimmed by 2 bases and J by 3 bases, 10 bases remained unmatched. This CDR3 contains 17 residues. CDR1 is SGHRS, CDR2 YFSETQ, per germline.

The chain carries TRBV19 and TRBJ1-2; possible D gene TRBD1, 5 bases. V was clipped by 6 bases and J by 2 bases, with 16 bases between them. CDR1 LNHDA and CDR2 SQIVND come from the germline V gene (reference sequence). This CDR3 has 15 amino acids. The CDR3 protein is CASRSTGVGNYGYTF. The CDR3 DNA is TGTGCCAGTAGAAGCACGGGGGTAGGGAACTATGGCTACACCTTC. The variable domain in full, completed from reference TRBV19 and TRBJ1-2, reads DGGITQSPKYLFRKEGQNVTLSCEQNLNHDAMYWYRQDPGQGLRLIYYSQIVNDFQKGDIAEGYSVSREKKESFPLTVTSAQKNPTAFYLCASRSTGVGNYGYTFGSGTRLTVV.

V is TRBV29-1 and J is TRBJ2-1, with D possibly TRBD1 on 5 matching bases. V lost 2 bases and J lost 5, with 10 bases in between. Germline-derived CDR1 and CDR2 are SQVTM and ANQGSEA. This CDR3 contains 13 residues. CDR3 sequence (DNA): TGCAGCGTTGAATCCAGGGTAAACAATGAGCAGTTCTTC. It encodes CSVESRVNNEQFF.

This clone was counted a few times. The chain carries TRBV5-1 and TRBJ2-1, with a tentative D call TRBD2 (6 bases). The CDR3 spans 16 residues. Germline V gene data show CDR1 as SGHRS and CDR2 as YFSETQ. The V end was cut by 3 bases, the J end by 5 bases, with 18 bases between. This CDR3 reads CASSSLDGSVHNEQFF. CDR3 nucleotide sequence: TGCGCCAGCAGCTCCCTCGACGGGAGCGTCCACAATGAGCAGTTCTTC.

The gene calls are TRBV4-2 and TRBJ1-1; maybe TRBD1 (6 bases). The V end was cut by 0 bases, the J end by 0 bases, with 8 bases between. The CDR3 consists of 15 residues. CDR1 and CDR2 (germline): LGHNA, YNFKEQ. The CDR3 sequence: CASSQDTGLNTEAFF. Here the CDR3 DNA reads TGTGCCAGCAGCCAAGATACAGGGTTGAACACTGAAGCTTTCTTT.

The V and J genes are TRBV7-2 and TRBJ2-7, with no clear D. This CDR3 is 14 amino acids long. The V end lost 1 base, the J end lost 7 bases, and 14 bases lay between the germline ends. Looked up from germline, CDR1 is SGHTA and CDR2 is FQGNSA. CDR3 amino acids: CASSLGVGRKEQYF. Written as DNA, the CDR3 is TGTGCCAGCAGCTTAGGGGTAGGGCGCAAGGAGCAGTACTTC.

This clone has only one observation. This sequence joins TRBV3-1 (or the pseudogene TRBV3-2) and TRBJ1-1; D possibly corresponds to TRBD1 (6 bases). CDR1 LGHDT and CDR2 YNNKEL come from the germline V gene (reference sequence). This CDR3 has 13 residues. V was cut by 8 bases and J by 5 bases, with 15 bases left in between. In DNA form, the CDR3 reads TGTGCCAGCTCCCGGACAGAGGGGACTGAAGCTTTCTTT. Its translation: CASSRTEGTEAFF.

The chain employs TRBV24-1 and TRBJ1-5; the D is unclear. The V end lost 2 bases, the J end lost 5 bases, and 6 bases lay between the germline ends. The CDR3 extends over 13 amino acids. Looked up from germline, CDR1 is KGHDR and CDR2 is SFDVKD. CDR3 loop: CATSDSRDQPQHF. Here the CDR3 DNA reads TGTGCCACCAGTGATTCAAGGGATCAGCCCCAGCATTTT.

The chain is built from TRBV19 and TRBJ1-1; no reliable D call. There are 13 residues in the CDR3. Germline CDR1 LNHDA, CDR2 SQIVND (reference sequence). V lost 7 bases, J lost 0 bases, and 9 bases lay in between. The CDR3 nucleotides read TGTGCCAGTATTAACAGCATGAACACTGAAGCTTTCTTT. Amino acid sequence: CASINSMNTEAFF.

This chain uses TRBV28 with TRBJ2-1; D is undetermined. The CDR3 extends over 15 amino acids. CDR1 MDHEN and CDR2 SYDVKM come from the germline V gene. V lost 3 bases, J lost 0 bases, and 9 bases lay in between. CDR3: CASSFAPTSYNEQFF. CDR3 in DNA: TGTGCCAGCAGTTTTGCCCCTACCTCCTACAATGAGCAGTTCTTC.

The chain joins TRBV5-1 to TRBJ2-3; D not certain. The CDR3 has 13 residues. Per germline, CDR1 SGHRS and CDR2 YFSETQ. V lost 2 bases and J 4 bases, leaving 8 bases between the germline ends. CDR3 sequence reads: CASSLLIPDTQYF. The DNA for the CDR3 is TGCGCCAGCAGCTTACTAATCCCAGATACGCAGTATTTT.

The chain carries TRBV18 and TRBJ2-5, with D hard to call. Germline lookup yields CDR1 KGHSH and CDR2 LQKENI. The CDR3 runs 12 residues. V was clipped by 3 bases and J by 5 bases, with 7 bases between them. CDR3 protein: CASSPSMETQYF. The DNA for the CDR3 is TGTGCCAGCTCACCCAGCATGGAGACCCAGTACTTC.

The CDR3 region is CAIRQGANTEAFF. The CDR3 region has the DNA TGTGCCATAAGACAGGGTGCGAACACTGAAGCTTTCTTT. The chain couples TRBV10-3 to TRBJ1-1, with TRBD1 matching 7 bases. V dropped 9 bases and J dropped 1; count of bases not matched to a gene: 5. The CDR3 length is 13 residues. Looked up from germline, CDR1 is ENHRY and CDR2 is SYGVKD.

The chain links TRBV30 to TRBJ1-4; D is perhaps TRBD1 (5 bases). The CDR3 spans 14 residues. V was shortened by 3 bases and J by 4 bases, with 12 bases between the two germline ends. Germline lookup yields CDR1 GTSNPN and CDR2 SVGIG (reference sequence). The CDR3 nucleotides read TGTGCCTGGAGGCGTGGGGGACTTAATGAAAAACTGTTTTTT. Amino acids: CAWRRGGLNEKLFF.

V and J are TRBV6-6 and TRBJ2-5; 12 positions match TRBD2. CDR1 and CDR2 from the germline V gene are MNHNY and SVGAGI (reference sequence). The CDR3 length is 17 residues. Trimming cost V 5 bases and J 1 base; bases outside gene matches: 8. CDR3 sequence reads: CASSRFSTSGSQETQYF. The CDR3 nucleotides are TGTGCCAGCAGTCGCTTTTCGACTAGCGGGAGCCAAGAGACCCAGTACTTC.

The rearrangement joins TRBV19 to TRBJ2-1; perhaps TRBD2 as D (6 bases). Germline loops: CDR1 LNHDA, CDR2 SQIVND (reference sequence). The CDR3 consists of 15 residues. The V end lost 1 base, the J end lost 2 bases, and 9 bases lay between the germline ends. In DNA form, the CDR3 reads TGTGCCAGTAGTATAGGTAGCGGAGCCTACAATGAGCAGTTCTTC. Translating it yields CASSIGSGAYNEQFF.

By sample fraction, this clone is medium-sized. The rearrangement links TRBV3-1 (or the pseudogene TRBV3-2) to TRBJ1-5; D possibly corresponds to TRBD1 (6 bases). Deletions cut 4 bases from V and 5 bases from J, with 15 bases between. The CDR3 runs 15 residues. Germline V lookup: CDR1 LGHDT, CDR2 YNNKEL (reference sequence). CDR3 bases: TGTGCCAGCAGCCCTGGGGGCAGAAGAGATCAGCCCCAGCATTTT. It translates to CASSPGGRRDQPQHF.

This clone came up once. This chain links TRBV28 with TRBJ1-2, with D uncertain. V lost 8 bases and J 2 bases, leaving 18 bases between the germline ends. This CDR3 region has 15 residues. In germline, CDR1 is MDHEN, CDR2 SYDVKM. The CDR3 DNA sequence: TGTGCCAGCGCCAATTACGGTGGAGAGAACTATGGCTACACCTTC. Amino acids: CASANYGGENYGYTF.

The chain has TRBV5-8 and TRBJ1-5; weak D call: TRBD1 (5 bases). This CDR3 comprises 15 residues. Deletions cut 9 bases from V and 1 base from J, with 17 bases between. Germline V gene lookup returns CDR1 SGHTS and CDR2 YDEGEE. Written as DNA, the CDR3 is TGTGCCACCACGAGGCAGGGTAGAAGCAATCAGCCCCAGCATTTT. It specifies CATTRQGRSNQPQHF.

This clone was recorded a few times. The V call is TRBV10-3, the J call TRBJ1-1; TRBD1 might be the D (5 bases). The V and J ends lost 10 bases and 4 bases respectively, with 19 bases between them. The length of the CDR3 is 14 residues. The germline CDR1 and CDR2 sequences are ENHRY and SYGVKD. This chain's CDR3 is CATKALGVITEAFF. In DNA, the CDR3 is TGTGCCACGAAGGCGTTAGGGGTTATCACTGAAGCTTTCTTT.

The chain employs TRBV5-1 and TRBJ2-5, with TRBD2 as a possible D gene (6 bases). The V gene lost 1 base and the J gene lost 5 bases, with 15 bases spanning the gap. CDR1 and CDR2 (germline): SGHRS, YFSETQ. CDR3 size: 15 residues. The CDR3: CASSLIPGEGETQYF. CDR3 in DNA: TGCGCCAGCAGCTTGATTCCGGGAGAGGGGGAGACCCAGTACTTC. Based on the CDR3 plus reference TRBV5-1 and TRBJ2-5, the full variable domain is KAGVTQTPRYLIKTRGQQVTLSCSPISGHRSVSWYQQTPGQGLQFLFEYFSETQRNKGNFPGRFSGRQFSNSRSEMNVSTLELGDSALYLCASSLIPGEGETQYFGPGTRLLVL.

This clone was seen a few times. The chain employs TRBV7-9 and TRBJ2-3; 13 bases are a match to TRBD2. Germline V gives CDR1 SEHNR, CDR2 FQNEAQ (reference sequence). This CDR3 has 16 amino acids. Germline trimming cut 7 bases from V and 6 bases from J; bases unmatched to any gene: 10. Here the CDR3 DNA reads TGTGCCAGCACACCTCGAGGACTAGCGGGAGCTGATACGCAGTATTTT. As protein: CASTPRGLAGADTQYF.

The V gene is TRBV2, the J gene TRBJ2-2; D is perhaps TRBD1 (6 bases). The CDR3 is made up of 15 amino acids. V shed 6 bases and J shed 5 bases, with 16 bases lying between them. In germline, CDR1 is SNHLY, CDR2 FYNNEI. The CDR3 sequence is CASREQGPRTGELFF. DNA for the CDR3: TGTGCCAGCAGAGAACAGGGCCCGCGGACCGGGGAGCTGTTTTTT. Full variable domain (missing parts from reference TRBV2 and TRBJ2-2): EPEVTQTPSHQVTQMGQEVILRCVPISNHLYFYWYRQILGQKVEFLVSFYNNEISEKSEIFDDQFSVERPDGSNFTLKIRSTKLEDSAMYFCASREQGPRTGELFFGEGSRLTVL.

V usage is TRBV5-3 and J usage is TRBJ2-5, with D possibly being TRBD1 or TRBD2 (5 bases each). TRBV5-3 is an ORF; its function is uncertain. The CDR3 is 14 amino acids. The V end lost 4 bases, the J end lost 2 bases, and 12 bases lay between the germline ends. This CDR3 is CARSAGTVQETQYF. The CDR3 DNA follows: TGTGCCAGAAGCGCCGGGACGGTTCAAGAGACCCAGTACTTC.

This chain connects TRBV2 to TRBJ2-7; 7 positions agree with TRBD1. Germline CDR1 reads SNHLY; CDR2 reads FYNNEI. The V and J ends lost 10 bases and 2 bases, in that order; junction bases with no gene match: 5. The CDR3 is 12 amino acids. CDR3 in DNA: TGTGCCACCGCCGGACAGGCCTACGAGCAGTACGTC. This translates into CATAGQAYEQYV.

This clone was counted between two and nine times. The chain employs TRBV2 and TRBJ2-1; no clear D. The germline gives CDR1 SNHLY, CDR2 FYNNEI. Between the trimmed V and J ends, which lost 2 bases and 4 bases, there was a span of 3 bases. This CDR3 spans 12 amino acids. The CDR3 loop is CASSEWYNEQFF. Written as DNA, the CDR3 is TGTGCCAGCAGTGAATGGTACAATGAGCAGTTCTTC.

The rearrangement joins TRBV6-5 to TRBJ1-5, with TRBD1 matching 7 bases. J lost 9 bases, V lost 4 bases, and 6 bases had no gene match. The CDR3 spans 13 residues. CDR1 MNHEY and CDR2 SVGAGI come from the germline V gene. CDR3 residues: CASSSIQGLPQHF. Written as DNA, the CDR3 is TGTGCCAGCAGTTCAATACAGGGGTTGCCCCAGCATTTT.